One T cell receptor (beta chain) is described in this entry. The sample originates from a study of blood T cell repertoires in COVID-19. The protocol was immunoSEQ multiplex PCR, while the TCRdb copy is restricted to in-frame clones and leaves out a portion. This table holds about 460,000 clones, roughly nine tenths found once. Enrollees, about 18 to 90 years old, lived in approximately 24 US areas. Each participant's cohort was designated according to participant-reported clinical history. Donors in Cohort 3 counted as recovered after two negative PCRs, clearance, or symptom resolution. V shed 6 bases and J 0 bases; nucleotides not matched to a gene: 5. The CDR3 has 15 residues. Germline CDR1 and CDR2: LNHDA and SQIVND (reference sequence).

The rearrangement joins TRBV19 to TRBJ1-5; 7 nucleotides agree with TRBD1. The specimen sequenced was PBMCs or T cells enriched from blood (not recorded which). The receptor comes from a woman aged 60-70 years who had recovered from COVID-19. CDR3 sequence reads: CASSRDSDSNQPQHF. The CDR3 bases are TGTGCCAGTAGCCGGGACAGCGATAGCAATCAGCCCCAGCATTTT.